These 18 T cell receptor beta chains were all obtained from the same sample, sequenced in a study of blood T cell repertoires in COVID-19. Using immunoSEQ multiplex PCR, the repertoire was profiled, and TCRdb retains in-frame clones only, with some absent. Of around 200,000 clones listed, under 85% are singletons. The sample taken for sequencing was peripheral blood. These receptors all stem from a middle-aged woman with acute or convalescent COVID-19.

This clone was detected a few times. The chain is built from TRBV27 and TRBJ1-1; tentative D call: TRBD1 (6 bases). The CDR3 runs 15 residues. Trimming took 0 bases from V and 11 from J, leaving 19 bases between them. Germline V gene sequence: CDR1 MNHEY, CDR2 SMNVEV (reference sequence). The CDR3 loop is CASSLSLQGARGAFF. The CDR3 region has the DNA TGTGCCAGCAGTTTATCGTTACAGGGCGCCAGAGGGGCTTTCTTT.

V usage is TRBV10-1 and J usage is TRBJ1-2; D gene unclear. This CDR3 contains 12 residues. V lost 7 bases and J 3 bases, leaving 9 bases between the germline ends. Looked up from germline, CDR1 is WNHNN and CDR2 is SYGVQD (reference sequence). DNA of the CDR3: TGCGCCAGCAATTGTCGGTACTATGGCTACACCTTC. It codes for CASNCRYYGYTF.

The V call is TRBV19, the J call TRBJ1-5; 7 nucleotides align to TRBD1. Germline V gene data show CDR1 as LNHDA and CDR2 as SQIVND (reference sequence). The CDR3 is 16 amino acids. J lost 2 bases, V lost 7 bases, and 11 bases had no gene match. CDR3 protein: CASTRQGAAGNQPQHF. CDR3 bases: TGTGCCAGTACCAGACAGGGAGCGGCGGGCAATCAGCCCCAGCATTTT.

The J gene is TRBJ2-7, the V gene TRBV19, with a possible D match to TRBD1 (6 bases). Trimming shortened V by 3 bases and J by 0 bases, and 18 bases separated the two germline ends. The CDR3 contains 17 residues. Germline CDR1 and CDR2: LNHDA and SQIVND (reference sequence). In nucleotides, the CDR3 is TGTGCCAGTAGTATTTTTGGGGGTAGGACAGCCTCCTACGAGCAGTACTTC. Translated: CASSIFGGRTASYEQYF. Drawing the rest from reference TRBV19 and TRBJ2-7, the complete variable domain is DGGITQSPKYLFRKEGQNVTLSCEQNLNHDAMYWYRQDPGQGLRLIYYSQIVNDFQKGDIAEGYSVSREKKESFPLTVTSAQKNPTAFYLCASSIFGGRTASYEQYFGPGTRLTVT.

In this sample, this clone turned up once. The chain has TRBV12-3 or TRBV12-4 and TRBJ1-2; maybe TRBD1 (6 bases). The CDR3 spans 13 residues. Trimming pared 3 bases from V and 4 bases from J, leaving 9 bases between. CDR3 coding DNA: TGTGCCAGCAGTTTGCGGGGGCCCTATGGCTACACCTTC. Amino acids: CASSLRGPYGYTF.

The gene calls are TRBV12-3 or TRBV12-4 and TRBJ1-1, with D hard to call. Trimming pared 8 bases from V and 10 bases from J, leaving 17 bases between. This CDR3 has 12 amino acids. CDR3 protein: CASSLRTAGAFF. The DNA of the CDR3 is TGTGCCAGCTCTCTGAGGACGGCGGGAGCTTTCTTT.

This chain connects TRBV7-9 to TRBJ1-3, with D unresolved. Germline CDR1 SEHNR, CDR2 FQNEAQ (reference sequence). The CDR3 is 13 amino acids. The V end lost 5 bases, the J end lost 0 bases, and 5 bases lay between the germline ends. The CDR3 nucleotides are TGTGCCAGCAGCCTCGGCTCTGGAAACACCATATATTTT. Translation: CASSLGSGNTIYF.

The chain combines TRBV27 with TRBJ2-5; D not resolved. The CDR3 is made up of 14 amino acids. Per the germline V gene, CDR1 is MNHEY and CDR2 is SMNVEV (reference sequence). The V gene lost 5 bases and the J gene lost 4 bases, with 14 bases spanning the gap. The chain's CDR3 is CASSALSPRETQYF. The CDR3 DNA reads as TGTGCCAGCAGTGCCCTTTCCCCGCGAGAGACCCAGTACTTC.

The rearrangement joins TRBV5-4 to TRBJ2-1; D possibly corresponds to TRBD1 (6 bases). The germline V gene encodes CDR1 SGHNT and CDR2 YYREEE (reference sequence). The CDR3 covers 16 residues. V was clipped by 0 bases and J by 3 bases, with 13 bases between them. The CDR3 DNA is TGTGCCAGCAGCTTGGGTGGGGGCACCATCTACAATGAGCAGTTCTTC. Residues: CASSLGGGTIYNEQFF.

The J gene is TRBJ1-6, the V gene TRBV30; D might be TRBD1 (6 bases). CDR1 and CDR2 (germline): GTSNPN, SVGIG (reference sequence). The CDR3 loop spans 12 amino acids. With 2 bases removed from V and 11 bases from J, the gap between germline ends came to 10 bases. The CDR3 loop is CAWSSGTPPLHF. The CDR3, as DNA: TGTGCCTGGAGTAGTGGGACACCACCCCTCCACTTT. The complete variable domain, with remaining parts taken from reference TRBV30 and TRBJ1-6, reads SQTIHQWPATLVQPVGSPLSLECTVEGTSNPNLYWYRQAAGRGLQLLFYSVGIGQISSEVPQNLSASRPQDRQFILSSKKLLLSDSGFYLCAWSSGTPPLHFGNGTRLTVT.

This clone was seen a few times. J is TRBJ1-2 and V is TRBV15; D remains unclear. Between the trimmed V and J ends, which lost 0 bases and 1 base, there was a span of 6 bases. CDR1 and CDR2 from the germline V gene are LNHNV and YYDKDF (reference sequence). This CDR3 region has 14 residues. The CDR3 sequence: CATSREEINYGYTF. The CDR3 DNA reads TGTGCCACCAGCAGAGAAGAGATTAACTATGGCTACACCTTC.

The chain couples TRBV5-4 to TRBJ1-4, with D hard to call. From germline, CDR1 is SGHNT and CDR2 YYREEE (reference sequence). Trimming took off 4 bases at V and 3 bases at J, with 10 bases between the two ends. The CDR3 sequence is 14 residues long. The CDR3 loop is CASSLRAANEKLFF. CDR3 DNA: TGTGCCAGCAGCCTGCGGGCCGCTAATGAAAAACTGTTTTTT.

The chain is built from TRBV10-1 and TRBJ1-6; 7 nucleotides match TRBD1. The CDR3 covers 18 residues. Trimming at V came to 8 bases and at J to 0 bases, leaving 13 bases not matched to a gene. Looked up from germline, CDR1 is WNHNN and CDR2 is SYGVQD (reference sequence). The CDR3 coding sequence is TGCGCCAGCGGAGAAACAGGGGCAGAGAGCTCCTATAATTCACCCCTCCACTTT. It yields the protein CASGETGAESSYNSPLHF.

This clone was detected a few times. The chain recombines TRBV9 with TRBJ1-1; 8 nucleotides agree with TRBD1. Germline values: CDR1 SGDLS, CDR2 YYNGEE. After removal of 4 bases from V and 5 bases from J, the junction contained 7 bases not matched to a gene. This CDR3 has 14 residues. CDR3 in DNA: TGTGCCAGCAGCCCACAGGGGGTTGGGACTGAAGCTTTCTTT. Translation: CASSPQGVGTEAFF.

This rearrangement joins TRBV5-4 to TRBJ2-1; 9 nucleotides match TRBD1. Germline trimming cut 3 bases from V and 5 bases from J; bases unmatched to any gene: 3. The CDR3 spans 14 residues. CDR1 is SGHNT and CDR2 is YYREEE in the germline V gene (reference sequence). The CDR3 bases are TGTGCCAGCAGCTGGGACAGGGAGGACAATGAGCAGTTCTTC. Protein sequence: CASSWDREDNEQFF.

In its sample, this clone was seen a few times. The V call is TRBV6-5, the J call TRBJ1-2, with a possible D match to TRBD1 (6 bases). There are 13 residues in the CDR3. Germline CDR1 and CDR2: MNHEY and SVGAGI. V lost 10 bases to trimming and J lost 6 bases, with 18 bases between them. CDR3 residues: CATTLSRGDGYTF. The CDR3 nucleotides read TGTGCCACCACACTCTCCAGGGGAGATGGCTACACCTTC.

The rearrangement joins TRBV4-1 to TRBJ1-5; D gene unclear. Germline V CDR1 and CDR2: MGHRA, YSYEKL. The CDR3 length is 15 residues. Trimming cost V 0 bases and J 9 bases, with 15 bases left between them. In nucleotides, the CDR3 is TGCGCCAGCAGCCAAGAATTTGGGCCCTCGTGGCCCCAGCATTTT. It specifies CASSQEFGPSWPQHF.

CDR3 DNA: TGTGCCAGCAGCCAAGTAGTGAGCTCTGGAAACACCATATATTTT. Amino acid sequence: CASSQVVSSGNTIYF. The V gene is TRBV3-1 (or the pseudogene TRBV3-2), the J gene TRBJ1-3; D remains unclear. The germline CDR1 and CDR2 sequences are LGHDT and YNNKEL (reference sequence). The CDR3 loop spans 15 amino acids. Trimming pared 1 base from V and 0 bases from J, leaving 7 bases between.